This T cell receptor (beta chain) was obtained from a study of graft-versus-host responses after intestinal transplantation. The data were produced by immunoSEQ multiplex PCR, yet TCRdb's version contains in-frame clones alone and is incomplete. The sample has 50,000 or so clones, under 95% seen once. The CDR3 runs to 16 residues. CDR1 and CDR2 (germline): LNHNV, YYDKDF (reference sequence). V was pared by 4 bases and J by 3 bases, with 15 bases between. The sequence derives from a human patient who received an intestinal transplant, so some T cells may come from the graft donor. The sequencing used PBMCs, collected about 120 days after intestinal transplantation. This chain joins TRBV15 and TRBJ1-4; perhaps TRBD1 as D (6 bases). CDR3 nucleotides: TGTGCCACCAGCAACAGGGACGAGGGGGCTAATGAAAAACTGTTTTTT. The encoded protein is CATSNRDEGANEKLFF.